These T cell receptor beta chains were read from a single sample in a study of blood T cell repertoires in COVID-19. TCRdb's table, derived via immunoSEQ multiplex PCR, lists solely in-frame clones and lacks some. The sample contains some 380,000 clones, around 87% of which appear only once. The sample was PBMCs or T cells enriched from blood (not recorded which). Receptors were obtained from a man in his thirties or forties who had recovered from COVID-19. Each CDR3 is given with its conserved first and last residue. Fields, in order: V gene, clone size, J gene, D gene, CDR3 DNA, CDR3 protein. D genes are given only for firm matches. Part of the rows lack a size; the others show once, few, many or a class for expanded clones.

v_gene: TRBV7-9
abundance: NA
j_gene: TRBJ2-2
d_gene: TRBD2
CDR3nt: TGTGCCAGCGGCGGGAGTGGCACCGGGGAGCTGTTTTTT
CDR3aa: CASGGSGTGELFF

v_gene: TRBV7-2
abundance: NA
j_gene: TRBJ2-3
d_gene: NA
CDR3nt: TGTGCCAGCAGCCAGAACCCCGTTGGTGGCCGCACAGATACGCAGTATTTT
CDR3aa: CASSQNPVGGRTDTQYF

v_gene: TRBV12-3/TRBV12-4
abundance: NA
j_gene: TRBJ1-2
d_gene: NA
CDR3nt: TGTGCCAGCAGTTACAGTTACTATGGCTACACCTTC
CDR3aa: CASSYSYYGYTF

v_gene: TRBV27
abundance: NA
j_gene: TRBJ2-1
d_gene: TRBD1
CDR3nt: TGTGCCAGCAGTCCGGGACAGGGGATCCTGGGTGAGCAGTTCTTC
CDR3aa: CASSPGQGILGEQFF

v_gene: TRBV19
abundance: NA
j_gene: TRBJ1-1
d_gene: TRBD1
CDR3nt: TGTGCCAGTAGTAGGGACAGGGGAAGAACTGAAGCTTTCTTT
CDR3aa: CASSRDRGRTEAFF

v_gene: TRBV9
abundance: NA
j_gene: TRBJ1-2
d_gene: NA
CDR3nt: TGTGCCAGCAGCGATTTCAGGGACTATGGCTACACCTTC
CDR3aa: CASSDFRDYGYTF

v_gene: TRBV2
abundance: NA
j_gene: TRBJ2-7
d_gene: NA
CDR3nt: TGTGCCAGCAGTGAACTTATCTACGAGCAGTACTTC
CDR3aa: CASSELIYEQYF

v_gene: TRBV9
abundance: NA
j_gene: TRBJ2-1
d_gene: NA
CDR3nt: TGTGCCAGCAGCGTAGAATCTGAGAATGAGCAGTTCTTC
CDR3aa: CASSVESENEQFF

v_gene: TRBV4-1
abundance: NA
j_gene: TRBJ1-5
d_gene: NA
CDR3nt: TGCGCCAGCAGCCACCCGGCATGGGGGGGAGGCAATCAGCCCCAGCATTTT
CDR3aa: CASSHPAWGGGNQPQHF

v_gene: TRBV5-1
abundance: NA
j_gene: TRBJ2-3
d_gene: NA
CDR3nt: TGCGCCAGCAGCTTGTGGCAGCGTTCCACAGATACGCAGTATTTT
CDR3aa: CASSLWQRSTDTQYF

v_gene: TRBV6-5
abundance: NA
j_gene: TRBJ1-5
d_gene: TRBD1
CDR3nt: TGTGCCAGCAGTTCCTTCGGGACAGGGGATCAGCCCCAGCATTTT
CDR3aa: CASSSFGTGDQPQHF

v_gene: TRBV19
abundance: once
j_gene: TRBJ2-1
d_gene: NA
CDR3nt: TGTGCCAGTAGTACCCCCGGCAATGAGCAGTTCTTC
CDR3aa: CASSTPGNEQFF

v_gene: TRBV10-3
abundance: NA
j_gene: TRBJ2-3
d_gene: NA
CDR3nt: TGTGCCATCAGTGAGTCTCGACAACCCAATACGCAGTATTTT
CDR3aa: CAISESRQPNTQYF

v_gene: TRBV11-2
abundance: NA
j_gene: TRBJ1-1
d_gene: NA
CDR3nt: TGTGCCAGCAGTAATGAACAGGGAACCACTGAAGCTTTCTTT
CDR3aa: CASSNEQGTTEAFF

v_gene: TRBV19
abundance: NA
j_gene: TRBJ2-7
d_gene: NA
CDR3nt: TGTGCCAGTAGCCGCGGCGGCTACTACGAGCAGTACTTC
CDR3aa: CASSRGGYYEQYF

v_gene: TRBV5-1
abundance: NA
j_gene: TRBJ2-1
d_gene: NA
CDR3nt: TGCGCCAGCAGCCCCTACCGGGACATAACTGAGCAGTTCTTC
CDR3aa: CASSPYRDITEQFF

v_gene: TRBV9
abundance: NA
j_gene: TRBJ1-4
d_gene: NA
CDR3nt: TGTGCCAGCAGCCCCGGGGGAGGAGGAAAACTGTTTTTT
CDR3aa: CASSPGGGGKLFF

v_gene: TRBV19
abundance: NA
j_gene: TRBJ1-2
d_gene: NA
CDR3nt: TGTGCCAGTAGTATGAGGGGGGGGAATGGCTACACCTTC
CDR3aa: CASSMRGGNGYTF

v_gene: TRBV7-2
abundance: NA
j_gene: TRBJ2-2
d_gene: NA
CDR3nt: TGTGCCAGCAGCTTAGACGGGAACACCGGGGAGCTGTTTTTT
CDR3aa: CASSLDGNTGELFF

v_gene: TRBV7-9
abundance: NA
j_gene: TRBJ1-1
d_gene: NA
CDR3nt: TGTGCCAGCAGCTTAGCGGGGAGGGTCACTGAAGCTTTCTTT
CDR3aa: CASSLAGRVTEAFF

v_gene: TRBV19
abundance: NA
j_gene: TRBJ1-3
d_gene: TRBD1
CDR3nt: TGTGCCAGTACCCAACGGGACAGGGGAGGTGGAAACACCATATATTTT
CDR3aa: CASTQRDRGGGNTIYF

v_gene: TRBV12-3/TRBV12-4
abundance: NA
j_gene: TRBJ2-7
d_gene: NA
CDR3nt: TGTGCCAGCAGCCCCCCCGGGGACGAGCAGTACTTC
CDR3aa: CASSPPGDEQYF

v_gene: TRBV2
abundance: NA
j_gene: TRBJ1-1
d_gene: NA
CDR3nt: TGTGCCAGCTCAGTGAACACTGAAGCTTTCTTT
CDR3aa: CASSVNTEAFF

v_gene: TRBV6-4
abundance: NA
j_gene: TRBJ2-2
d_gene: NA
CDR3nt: TGTGCCAGCAGTGATGGCCCCCTACAGGGTTACACCGGGGAGCTGTTTTTT
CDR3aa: CASSDGPLQGYTGELFF

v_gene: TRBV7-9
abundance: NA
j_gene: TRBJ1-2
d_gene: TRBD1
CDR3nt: TGTGCCAGCAGCAATAACCCGGGACAGGGTGGGACCTTC
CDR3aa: CASSNNPGQGGTF

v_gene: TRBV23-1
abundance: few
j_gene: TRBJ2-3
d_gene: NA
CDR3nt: TGCGCCAGCAGTCAAAGGACCGGAGGAAGGGGGAGCACAGATACGCAGTATTTT
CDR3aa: CASSQRTGGRGSTDTQYF

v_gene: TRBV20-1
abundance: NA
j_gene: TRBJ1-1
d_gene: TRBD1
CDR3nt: TGCAGTGCTAGAAGGACAGGAGAAGCTTTCTTT
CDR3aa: CSARRTGEAFF

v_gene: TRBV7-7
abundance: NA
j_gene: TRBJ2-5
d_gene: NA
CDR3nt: TGTGCTAGCAGCTCCGGGACTGGCAAATACCAAGAGACCCAGTACTTC
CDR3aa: CASSSGTGKYQETQYF

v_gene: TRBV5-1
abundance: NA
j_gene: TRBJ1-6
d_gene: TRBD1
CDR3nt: TGCGCCAGCAGCGGGACAGGGAATTCACCCCTCCACTTT
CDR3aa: CASSGTGNSPLHF

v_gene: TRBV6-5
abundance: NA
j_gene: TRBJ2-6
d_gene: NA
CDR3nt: TGTGCCAGCAGGGCGGCCTCTGGGGCCAACGTCCTGACTTTC
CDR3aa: CASRAASGANVLTF

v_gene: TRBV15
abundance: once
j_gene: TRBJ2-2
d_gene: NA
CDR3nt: TGTGCCACCAGCAGCAGCACCGGGGAGCTGTTTTTT
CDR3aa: CATSSSTGELFF

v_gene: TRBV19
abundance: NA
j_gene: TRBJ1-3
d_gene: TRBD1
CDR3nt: TGTGCCAGTAGTGCCATCAGGGGGCGAAGCGGAAACACCATATATTTT
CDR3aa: CASSAIRGRSGNTIYF

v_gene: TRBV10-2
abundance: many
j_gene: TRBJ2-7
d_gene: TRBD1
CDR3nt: TGCGCCAGCAGGGAGGACAGGGGAAGCTCCTACGAGCAGTACTTC
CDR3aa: CASREDRGSSYEQYF

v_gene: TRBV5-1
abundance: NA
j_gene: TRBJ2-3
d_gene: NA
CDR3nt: TGCGCCAGCGGATCGGGGGAGAACACAGATACGCAGTATTTT
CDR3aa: CASGSGENTDTQYF

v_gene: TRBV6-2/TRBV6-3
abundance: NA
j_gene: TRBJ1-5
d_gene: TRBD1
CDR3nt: TGTGCCAGCAGCTTCCGACAGGGCTATTACGAGATCCATAGCAATCAGCCCCAGCATTTT
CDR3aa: CASSFRQGYYEIHSNQPQHF

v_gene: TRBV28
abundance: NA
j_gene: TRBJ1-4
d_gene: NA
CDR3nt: TGTGCCAGCAGTTTGGACAGTGGGGAAAAACTGTTTTTT
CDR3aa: CASSLDSGEKLFF

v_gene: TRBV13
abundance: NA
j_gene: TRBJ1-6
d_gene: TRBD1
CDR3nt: TGTGCCAGCAGCTTATCCGGACAGGGGGTTGTTAATTCACCCCTCCACTTT
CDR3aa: CASSLSGQGVVNSPLHF

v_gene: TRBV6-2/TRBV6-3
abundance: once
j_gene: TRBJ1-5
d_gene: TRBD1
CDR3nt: TGTGCCAGCAGTCCCATGGACAGGACACATCAGCCCCAGCATTTT
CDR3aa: CASSPMDRTHQPQHF

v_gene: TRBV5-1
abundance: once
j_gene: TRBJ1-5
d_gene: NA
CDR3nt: TGCGCCAGCAGCTTGGCGACGGGACTCAATCAGCCCCAGCATTTT
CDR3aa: CASSLATGLNQPQHF

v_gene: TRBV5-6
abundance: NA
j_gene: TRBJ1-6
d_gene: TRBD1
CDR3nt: TGTGCCAGCAGCTCCAGGACAGGGGTGGGTAATTCACCCCTCCACTTT
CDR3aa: CASSSRTGVGNSPLHF

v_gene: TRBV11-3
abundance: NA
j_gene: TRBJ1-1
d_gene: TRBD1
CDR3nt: TGTGCCAGCAGCCTACAGGGGGCTCACACTGAAGCTTTCTTT
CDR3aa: CASSLQGAHTEAFF

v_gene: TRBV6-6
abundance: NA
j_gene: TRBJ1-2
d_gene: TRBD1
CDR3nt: TGTGCCAGCATCCCAATACAGGGGCACTATGGCTACACCTTC
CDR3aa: CASIPIQGHYGYTF

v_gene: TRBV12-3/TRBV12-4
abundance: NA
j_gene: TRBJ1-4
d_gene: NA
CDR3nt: TGTGCCAGCAGTGTAGGGACACTTGAAAAACTGTTTTTT
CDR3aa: CASSVGTLEKLFF

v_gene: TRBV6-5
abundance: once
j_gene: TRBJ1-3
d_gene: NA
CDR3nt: TGTGCCAGCAGTTACGTCGGGGGAAACACCATATATTTT
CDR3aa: CASSYVGGNTIYF

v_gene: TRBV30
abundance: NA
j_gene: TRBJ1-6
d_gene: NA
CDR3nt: TGTGCCTGGAGTCTGAACGGACCCAGGGATTCACCCCTCCACTTT
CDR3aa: CAWSLNGPRDSPLHF

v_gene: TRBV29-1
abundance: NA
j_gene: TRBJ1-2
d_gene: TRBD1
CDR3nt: TGCAGCGTTGTGCGGGACCAGGGGGTCAGCTATGGCTACACCTTC
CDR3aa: CSVVRDQGVSYGYTF

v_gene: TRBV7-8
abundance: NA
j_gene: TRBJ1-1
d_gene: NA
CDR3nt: TGTGCCAGCAGTCGAGCGGGCAGTGAAGCTTTCTTT
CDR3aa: CASSRAGSEAFF

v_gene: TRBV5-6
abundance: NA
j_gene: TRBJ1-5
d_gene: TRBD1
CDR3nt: TGTGCCAGCAGCTTTGACAGGGCCCAGCCCCAGCATTTT
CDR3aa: CASSFDRAQPQHF

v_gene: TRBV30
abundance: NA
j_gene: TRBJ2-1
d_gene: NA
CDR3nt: TGTGCCTGGAGTGTAAAGGGGACTTTTTATAATGAGCAGTTCTTC
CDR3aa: CAWSVKGTFYNEQFF

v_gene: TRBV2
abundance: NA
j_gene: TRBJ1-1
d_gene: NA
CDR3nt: TGTGCCTCCTCGGGGGCTGAAGCTTTCTTT
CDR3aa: CASSGAEAFF

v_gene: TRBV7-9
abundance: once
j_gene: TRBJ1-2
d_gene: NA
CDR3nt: TGTGCCAGCACCACCCCCCTCTATGGCTACACCTTC
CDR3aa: CASTTPLYGYTF

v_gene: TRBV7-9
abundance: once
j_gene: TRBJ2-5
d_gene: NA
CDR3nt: TGTGCCAGCAGCTTAGGTCGTAAGGGGGAAGGAGAGACCCAGTACTTC
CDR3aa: CASSLGRKGEGETQYF

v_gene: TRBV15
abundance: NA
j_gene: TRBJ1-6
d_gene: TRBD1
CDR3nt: TGTGCCACCAGGGACAGGGCTAATTCACCCCTCCACTTT
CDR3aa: CATRDRANSPLHF

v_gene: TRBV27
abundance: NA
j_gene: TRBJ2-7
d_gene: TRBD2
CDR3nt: TGTGCCAGCAGACTCCTAGCGGGGGGGCCCTACGAGCAGTACTTC
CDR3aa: CASRLLAGGPYEQYF

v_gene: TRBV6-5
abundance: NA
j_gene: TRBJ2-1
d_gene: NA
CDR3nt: TGTGCCAGCAGGCCCACAGGAACCTACAATGAGCAGTTCTTC
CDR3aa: CASRPTGTYNEQFF

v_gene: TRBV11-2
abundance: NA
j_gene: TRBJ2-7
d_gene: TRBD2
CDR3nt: TGTGCCAGCAGAGGAGGGCTAGCGGGGACCCTACGCGAGCAGTACTTC
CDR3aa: CASRGGLAGTLREQYF

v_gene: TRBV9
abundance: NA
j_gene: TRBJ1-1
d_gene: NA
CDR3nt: TGTGCCAGCAGCCCCCCCGCGAGCGACACTGAAGCTTTCTTT
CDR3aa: CASSPPASDTEAFF

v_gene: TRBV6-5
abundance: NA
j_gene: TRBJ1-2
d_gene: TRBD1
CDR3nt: TGTGCCAGCACTATCTCAGGGGGCCGAGGCTACACCTTC
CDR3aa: CASTISGGRGYTF

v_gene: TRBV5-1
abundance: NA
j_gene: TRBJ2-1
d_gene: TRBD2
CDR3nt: TGCGCCAGCAGCTTGGTCGCGGGGGCCTACAATGAGCAGTTCTTC
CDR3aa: CASSLVAGAYNEQFF